These T cell receptor beta chains were read from a single sample in a study of shared clonotypes between healthy human individuals. Only in-frame clones appear in the TCRdb table, and some are missing; sequencing was by immunoSEQ multiplex PCR. This sample has about 1,500,000 clones; 96% occur once, and the top ten carry roughly 1.1%. Sequencing was performed on naive CD4+ T cells sorted from blood. The receptors here all came from a man aged 25-45 years in good health. Each CDR3 is given with its conserved first and last residue. Fields, in order: V gene, clone size, J gene, D gene, CDR3 protein, CDR3 DNA. A D gene is named only where the DNA matches it firmly. Expanded clones are given a class, and other clones once, few, many or no size at all.

TRBV19,.,TRBJ1-5,.,CASSRTTGRPSSNQPQHF,TGTGCCAGTAGTAGAACGACAGGCAGACCTTCCAGCAATCAGCCCCAGCATTTT
TRBV5-1,.,TRBJ1-4,TRBD1,CASSLQGVSTNEKLFF,TGCGCCAGCAGCTTACAGGGGGTCTCAACTAATGAAAAACTGTTTTTT
TRBV28,.,TRBJ2-5,.,CASSLLDNWGETQYF,TGTGCCAGCAGTTTGTTGGATAACTGGGGGGAGACCCAGTACTTC
TRBV5-1,.,TRBJ2-7,TRBD2,CASSPGRTSGRYEQYF,TGCGCCAGCAGCCCAGGCCGGACTAGCGGGAGATACGAGCAGTACTTC
TRBV4-1,.,TRBJ2-1,TRBD2,CASSQGSGRAYNEQFF,TGCGCCAGCAGCCAAGGCAGCGGGAGGGCCTACAATGAGCAGTTCTTC
TRBV2,.,TRBJ1-1,.,CASDRGLNTEAFF,TGTGCCAGCGATCGGGGGTTGAACACTGAAGCTTTCTTT
TRBV6-5,.,TRBJ1-2,.,CASSYSQGTYGYTF,TGTGCCAGCAGTTACTCCCAGGGAACCTATGGCTACACCTTC
TRBV19,.,TRBJ1-2,.,CASSRGRQMYGYTF,TGTGCCAGTAGTAGGGGCAGACAGATGTATGGCTACACCTTC
TRBV29-1,once,TRBJ2-7,.,CSVTSTSSSYEQYF,TGCAGCGTCACTTCGACATCAAGCTCCTACGAGCAGTACTTC
TRBV29-1,.,TRBJ2-5,.,CSVERRRETQYF,TGCAGCGTTGAGCGGAGGCGAGAGACCCAGTACTTC
TRBV9,.,TRBJ2-2,TRBD2,CASSVGLAGVGTGELFF,TGTGCCAGCAGCGTAGGACTAGCGGGAGTGGGCACCGGGGAGCTGTTTTTT
TRBV7-3,.,TRBJ2-1,TRBD1,CASSPGQPYNEQFF,TGTGCCAGCAGCCCGGGACAGCCCTACAATGAGCAGTTCTTC
TRBV5-1,.,TRBJ2-2,.,CASSLVGDQTGELFF,TGCGCCAGCAGCTTGGTGGGGGATCAGACCGGGGAGCTGTTTTTT
TRBV9,.,TRBJ2-2,.,CASSGGPLAGVGTGELFF,TGTGCCAGCAGCGGGGGGCCCTTGGCGGGAGTTGGCACCGGGGAGCTGTTTTTT
TRBV25-1,.,TRBJ2-7,TRBD1,CASSDPGGTYEQYF,TGTGCCAGCAGTGATCCAGGGGGAACCTACGAGCAGTACTTC
TRBV28,.,TRBJ1-2,.,CASRTQANYGYTF,TGTGCCAGCAGAACCCAAGCTAACTATGGCTACACCTTC
TRBV14,.,TRBJ2-5,TRBD2,CATAPLAVETQYF,TGTGCCACAGCCCCACTAGCGGTGGAGACCCAGTACTTC
TRBV9,.,TRBJ1-3,.,CASSVVGSGNTIYF,TGTGCCAGCAGCGTAGTGGGTTCAGGAAACACCATATATTTT
TRBV2,once,TRBJ2-5,TRBD1,CASSRQGMGQETQYF,TGTGCCAGCAGTAGACAGGGAATGGGTCAAGAGACCCAGTACTTC
TRBV12-5,once,TRBJ1-1,.,CASGLGDPYTEAFF,TGTGCTAGTGGTTTGGGGGACCCTTACACTGAAGCTTTCTTT
TRBV5-6,.,TRBJ1-1,.,CASSLAGGQNTEAFF,TGTGCCAGCAGCTTGGCCGGGGGCCAGAACACTGAAGCTTTCTTT
TRBV28,once,TRBJ2-3,TRBD2,CASSLGPGLAGVTDTQYF,TGTGCCAGCAGTTTAGGTCCCGGTCTAGCGGGAGTTACAGATACGCAGTATTTT
TRBV27,.,TRBJ1-1,TRBD1,CASGQGLGNTEAFF,TGTGCCAGTGGACAGGGGTTGGGGAACACTGAAGCTTTCTTT
TRBV9,.,TRBJ1-3,.,CASSLGTGNTIYF,TGTGCCAGCTCGTTAGGGACTGGAAACACCATATATTTT
TRBV28,.,TRBJ2-7,TRBD2,CASRRAGGSSYEQYF,TGTGCCAGCAGAAGAGCCGGGGGGAGCTCCTACGAGCAGTACTTC
TRBV7-2,.,TRBJ1-3,TRBD1,CASSSPGQGYGNTIYF,TGTGCCAGCAGCTCGCCGGGACAGGGTTACGGAAACACCATATATTTT
TRBV6-4,.,TRBJ2-1,TRBD2,CASSFSGRADYNEQFF,TGTGCCAGCAGTTTTAGCGGGAGGGCCGATTACAATGAGCAGTTCTTC
TRBV19,.,TRBJ2-7,.,CASSGSGSTYEQYF,TGTGCCAGTAGTGGGTCCGGGAGCACCTACGAGCAGTACTTC
TRBV10-3,.,TRBJ2-1,.,CAISEPKDLVPYNEQFF,TGTGCCATCAGTGAGCCGAAGGACCTCGTTCCCTACAATGAGCAGTTCTTC
TRBV23-1,few,TRBJ1-5,TRBD1,CASSQSWDRDRGNRSNQPQHF,TGCGCCAGCAGTCAATCGTGGGACCGGGACAGGGGTAATAGGAGCAATCAGCCCCAGCATTTT
TRBV27,.,TRBJ2-3,.,CASSLVGISSTDTQYF,TGTGCCAGCAGTTTAGTGGGCATTTCTAGCACAGATACGCAGTATTTT
TRBV5-4,.,TRBJ1-1,.,CASSFGWGGSTEAFF,TGTGCCAGCAGCTTCGGATGGGGTGGGAGCACTGAAGCTTTCTTT
TRBV7-6,.,TRBJ2-3,.,CASSLVRADSAQYF,TGTGCCAGCAGCTTAGTGCGGGCCGATTCCGCGCAGTATTTT
TRBV10-3,.,TRBJ1-4,TRBD1,CAISESRDRVGEKLFF,TGTGCCATCAGTGAGTCGAGGGACAGGGTCGGCGAAAAACTGTTTTTT
TRBV6-5,.,TRBJ2-1,TRBD1,CASARTGGSYNEQFF,TGTGCCAGCGCCAGGACAGGGGGCTCCTACAATGAGCAGTTCTTC
TRBV6-1,once,TRBJ1-5,TRBD1,CASSGQQGAINQPQHF,TGTGCCAGCAGTGGTCAACAGGGGGCGATCAATCAGCCCCAGCATTTT
TRBV6-5,.,TRBJ2-3,TRBD2,CASGKDILTQYF,TGCGCCAGCGGGAAGGACATTTTGACGCAGTATTTT
TRBV23-1,.,TRBJ2-6,.,CASSRRGANSSGANVLTF,TGCGCCAGCAGTAGGAGGGGGGCGAACAGCTCTGGGGCCAACGTCCTGACTTTC
TRBV5-1,once,TRBJ2-5,.,CASSRDQKETQYF,TGCGCCAGCAGCCGGGACCAAAAAGAGACCCAGTACTTC
TRBV28,.,TRBJ1-1,TRBD1,CASPPRGRRNTEAFF,TGTGCCAGCCCCCCGAGGGGGCGACGGAACACTGAAGCTTTCTTT
TRBV5-1,.,TRBJ2-5,TRBD2,CASSSGLEGTQYF,TGCGCCAGCAGCTCAGGACTAGAAGGGACCCAGTACTTC
TRBV28,.,TRBJ2-1,.,CASSPSNFGNNEQFF,TGTGCCAGCAGTCCCTCGAACTTCGGAAACAATGAGCAGTTCTTC
TRBV6-6,.,TRBJ1-1,.,CASSYGRMTEAFF,TGTGCCAGCAGTTACGGCCGTATGACTGAAGCTTTCTTT
TRBV9,.,TRBJ2-3,TRBD2,CASSARGSGSSDTQYF,TGTGCCAGCAGCGCGCGGGGTAGCGGGAGCTCAGATACGCAGTATTTT
TRBV9,.,TRBJ1-2,.,CASTPDGYGYTF,TGTGCCAGCACCCCGGATGGCTATGGCTACACCTTC
TRBV11-2,.,TRBJ1-3,.,CASSFSPWGGLTGNTIYF,TGTGCCAGCAGCTTTTCTCCCTGGGGGGGACTCACTGGAAACACCATATATTTT
TRBV5-1,.,TRBJ2-7,TRBD1,CASSLEGATTWDYEQYF,TGCGCCAGCAGCTTGGAGGGGGCAACGACATGGGACTACGAGCAGTACTTC
TRBV4-3,.,TRBJ2-1,.,CASSQDFGQTKSSYNEQFF,TGCGCCAGCAGCCAAGATTTTGGACAGACGAAAAGCTCCTACAATGAGCAGTTCTTC
TRBV12-2,.,TRBJ1-5,.,CASRLSPMEPQHF,TGTGCAAGTCGATTAAGCCCTATGGAGCCCCAGCATTTT